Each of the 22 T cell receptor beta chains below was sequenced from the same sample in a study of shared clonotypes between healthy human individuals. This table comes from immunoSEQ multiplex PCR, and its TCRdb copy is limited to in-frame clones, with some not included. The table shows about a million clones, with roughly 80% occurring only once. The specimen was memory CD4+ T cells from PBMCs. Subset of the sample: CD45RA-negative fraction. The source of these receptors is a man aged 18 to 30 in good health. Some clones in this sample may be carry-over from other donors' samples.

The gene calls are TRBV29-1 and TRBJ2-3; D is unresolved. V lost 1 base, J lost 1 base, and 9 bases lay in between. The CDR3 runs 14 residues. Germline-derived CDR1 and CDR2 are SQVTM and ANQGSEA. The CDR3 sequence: CSVEGAVRTDTQYF. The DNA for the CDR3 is TGCAGCGTTGAAGGCGCCGTCCGCACAGATACGCAGTATTTT.

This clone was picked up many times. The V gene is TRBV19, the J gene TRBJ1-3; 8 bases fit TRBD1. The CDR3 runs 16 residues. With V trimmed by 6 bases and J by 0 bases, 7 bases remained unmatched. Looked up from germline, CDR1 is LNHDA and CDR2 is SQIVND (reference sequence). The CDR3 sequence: CASRPQGASSGNTIYF. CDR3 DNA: TGTGCCAGTAGGCCTCAGGGGGCGAGCTCTGGAAACACCATATATTTT.

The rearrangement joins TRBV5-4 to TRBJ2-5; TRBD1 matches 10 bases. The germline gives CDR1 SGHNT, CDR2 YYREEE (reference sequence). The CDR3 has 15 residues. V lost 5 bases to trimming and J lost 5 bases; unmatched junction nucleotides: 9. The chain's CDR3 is CASSSAGQGRETQYF. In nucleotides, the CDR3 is TGTGCCAGCAGTAGTGCGGGACAGGGGAGGGAGACCCAGTACTTC.

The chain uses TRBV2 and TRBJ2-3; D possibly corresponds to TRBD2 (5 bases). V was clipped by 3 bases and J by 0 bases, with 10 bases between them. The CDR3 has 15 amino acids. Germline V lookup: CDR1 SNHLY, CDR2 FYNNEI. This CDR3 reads CASSERVRSTDTQYF. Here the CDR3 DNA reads TGTGCCAGCAGTGAGCGGGTGAGGAGCACAGATACGCAGTATTTT.

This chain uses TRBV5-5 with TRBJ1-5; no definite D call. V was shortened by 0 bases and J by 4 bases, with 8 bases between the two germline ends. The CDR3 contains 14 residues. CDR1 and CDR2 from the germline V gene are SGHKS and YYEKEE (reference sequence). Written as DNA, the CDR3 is TGTGCCAGCAGCTTGGGGCCAGATAATCAGCCCCAGCATTTT. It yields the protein CASSLGPDNQPQHF.

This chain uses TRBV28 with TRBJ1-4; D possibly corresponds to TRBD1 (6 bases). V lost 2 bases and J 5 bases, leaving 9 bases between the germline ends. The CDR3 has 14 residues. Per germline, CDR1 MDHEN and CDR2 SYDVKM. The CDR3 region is CASSLGQLNEKLFF. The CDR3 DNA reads TGTGCCAGCAGTTTAGGACAGTTGAATGAAAAACTGTTTTTT.

The CDR3 region is CASSEYQRQYF. In DNA form, the CDR3 reads TGTGCCAGCAGTGAATATCAACGGCAGTACTTC. The chain is built from TRBV6-1 and TRBJ2-7; the D is unclear. Germline V lookup: CDR1 MNHNS, CDR2 SASEGT. The CDR3 spans 11 residues. The ends were cut back, 2 bases at V and 9 bases at J, with 8 bases in the middle.

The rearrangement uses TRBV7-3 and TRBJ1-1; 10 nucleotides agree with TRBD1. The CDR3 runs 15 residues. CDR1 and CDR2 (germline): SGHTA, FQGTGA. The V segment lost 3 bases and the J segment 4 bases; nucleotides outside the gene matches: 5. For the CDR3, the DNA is TGTGCCAGCAGCTTGACAGGGGGCGCGAGCACTGAAGCTTTCTTT. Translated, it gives CASSLTGGASTEAFF.

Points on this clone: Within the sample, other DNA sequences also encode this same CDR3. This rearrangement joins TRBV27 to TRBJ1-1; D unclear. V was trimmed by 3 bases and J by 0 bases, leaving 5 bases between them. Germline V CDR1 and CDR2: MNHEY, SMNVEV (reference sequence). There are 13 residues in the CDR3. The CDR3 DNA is TGTGCCAGCAGTTTCCTCTTGAACACTGAAGCTTTCTTT. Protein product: CASSFLLNTEAFF.

CDR3 in amino acids: CATIRDVMNTEAFF. In DNA, the CDR3 is TGTGCCACAATCCGGGACGTAATGAACACTGAAGCTTTCTTT. The chain uses TRBV10-3 and TRBJ1-1, with D possibly TRBD1 on 5 matching bases. The CDR3 spans 14 residues. Trimming pared 10 bases from V and 0 bases from J, leaving 15 bases between. Germline V CDR1 and CDR2: ENHRY, SYGVKD.

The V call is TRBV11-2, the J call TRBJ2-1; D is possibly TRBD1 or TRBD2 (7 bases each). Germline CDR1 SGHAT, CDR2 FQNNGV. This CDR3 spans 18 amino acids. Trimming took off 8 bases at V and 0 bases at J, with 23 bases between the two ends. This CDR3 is CASDGRGRGTASYNEQFF. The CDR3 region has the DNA TGTGCCAGCGATGGGAGGGGTCGGGGGACAGCCTCCTACAATGAGCAGTTCTTC.

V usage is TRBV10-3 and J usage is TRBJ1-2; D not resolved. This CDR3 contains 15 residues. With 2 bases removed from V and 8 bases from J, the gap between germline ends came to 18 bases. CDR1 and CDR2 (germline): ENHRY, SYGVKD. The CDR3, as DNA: TGTGCCATCAGTGAGCTACAACTCTCTACGGGGGGCTACACCTTC. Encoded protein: CAISELQLSTGGYTF.

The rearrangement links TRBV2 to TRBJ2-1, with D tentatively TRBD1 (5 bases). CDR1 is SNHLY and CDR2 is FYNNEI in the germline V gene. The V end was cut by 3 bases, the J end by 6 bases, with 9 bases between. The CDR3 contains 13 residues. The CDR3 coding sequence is TGTGCCAGCAGTGACTACAGGTTCAATGAGCAGTTCTTC. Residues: CASSDYRFNEQFF.

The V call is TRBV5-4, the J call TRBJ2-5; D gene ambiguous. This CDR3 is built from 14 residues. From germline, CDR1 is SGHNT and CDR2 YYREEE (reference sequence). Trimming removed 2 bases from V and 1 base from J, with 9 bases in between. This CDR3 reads CASSFEKRQETQYF. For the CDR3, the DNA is TGTGCCAGCAGCTTCGAAAAGCGCCAAGAGACCCAGTACTTC.

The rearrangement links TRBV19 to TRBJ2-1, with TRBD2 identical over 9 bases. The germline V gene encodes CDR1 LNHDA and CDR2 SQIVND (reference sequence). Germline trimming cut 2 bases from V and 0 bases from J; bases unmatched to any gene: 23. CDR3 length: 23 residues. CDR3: CASSIHGRLADILTMISYNEQFF. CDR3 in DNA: TGTGCCAGTAGTATACACGGGAGACTAGCGGACATCTTAACCATGATCTCCTACAATGAGCAGTTCTTC.

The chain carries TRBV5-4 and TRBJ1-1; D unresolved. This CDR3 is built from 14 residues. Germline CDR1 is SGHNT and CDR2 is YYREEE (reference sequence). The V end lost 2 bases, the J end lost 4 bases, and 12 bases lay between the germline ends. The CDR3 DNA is TGTGCCAGCAGCTTCCCTGGCAGGTTCACTGAAGCTTTCTTT. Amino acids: CASSFPGRFTEAFF.

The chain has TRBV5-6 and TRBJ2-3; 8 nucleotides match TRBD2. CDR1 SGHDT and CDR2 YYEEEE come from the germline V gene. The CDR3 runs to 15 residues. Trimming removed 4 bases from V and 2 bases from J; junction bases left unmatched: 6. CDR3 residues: CASSMTSAYTDTQYF. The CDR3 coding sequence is TGTGCCAGCAGCATGACTAGCGCCTACACAGATACGCAGTATTTT.

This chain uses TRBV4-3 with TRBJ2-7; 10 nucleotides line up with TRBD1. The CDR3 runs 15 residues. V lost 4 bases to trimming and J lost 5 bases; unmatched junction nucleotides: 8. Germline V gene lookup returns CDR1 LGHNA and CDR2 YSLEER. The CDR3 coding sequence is TGCGCCAGCAGCCCGGGGACAGGGGTTCGGAACGAGCAGTACTTC. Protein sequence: CASSPGTGVRNEQYF.

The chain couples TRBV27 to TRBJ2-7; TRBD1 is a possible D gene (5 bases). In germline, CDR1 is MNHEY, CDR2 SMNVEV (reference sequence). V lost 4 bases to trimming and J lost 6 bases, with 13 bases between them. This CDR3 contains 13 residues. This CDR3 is CASSSGRVGEQYF. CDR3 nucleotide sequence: TGTGCCAGCAGTTCAGGCAGGGTCGGCGAGCAGTACTTC.

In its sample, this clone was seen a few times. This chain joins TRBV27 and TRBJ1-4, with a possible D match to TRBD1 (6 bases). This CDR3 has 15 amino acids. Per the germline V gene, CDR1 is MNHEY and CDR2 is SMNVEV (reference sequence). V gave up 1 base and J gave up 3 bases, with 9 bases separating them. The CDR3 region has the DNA TGTGCCAGCAGTTTATTGACAGGAGCTAATGAAAAACTGTTTTTT. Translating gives CASSLLTGANEKLFF.

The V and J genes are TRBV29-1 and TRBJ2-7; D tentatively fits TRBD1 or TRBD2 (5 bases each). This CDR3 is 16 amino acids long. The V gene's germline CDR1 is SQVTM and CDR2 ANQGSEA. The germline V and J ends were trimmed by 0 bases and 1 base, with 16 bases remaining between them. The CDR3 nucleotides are TGCAGCGTTGAAGATCCATCCGGGACGGGATCCTACGAGCAGTACTTC. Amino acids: CSVEDPSGTGSYEQYF.

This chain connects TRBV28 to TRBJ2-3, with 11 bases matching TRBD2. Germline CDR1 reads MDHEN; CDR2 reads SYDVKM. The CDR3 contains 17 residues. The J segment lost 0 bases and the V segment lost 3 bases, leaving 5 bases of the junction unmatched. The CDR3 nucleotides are TGTGCCAGCAGTTTTCCCGGACTAGCGGGCAGCACAGATACGCAGTATTTT. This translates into CASSFPGLAGSTDTQYF. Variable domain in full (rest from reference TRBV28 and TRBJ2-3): DVKVTQSSRYLVKRTGEKVFLECVQDMDHENMFWYRQDPGLGLRLIYFSYDVKMKEKGDIPEGYSVSREKKERFSLILESASTNQTSMYLCASSFPGLAGSTDTQYFGPGTRLTVL.